This TCR beta chain derives from a study of OX40 agonist ivuxolimab in advanced cancers. Study-level information: Prior anti-PD-1, anti-PD-L1 or anti-CTLA-4 therapy was allowed; approximately 40% had some.

With respect to this clone: Its antigen is not identified.

Study results and caveats: The study found that CD8+ T cells averaged more expanded clones than CD4+. Both blood CD4+ and CD8+ T cells showed clonal growth by week 6 at 0.1 to 3.0 mg/kg. Some patients who did not respond also had low normalized T-cell clonal expansion.

The CDR3 has 15 residues. The germline V gene has CDR1 MDHEN and CDR2 SYDVKM. V gave up 5 bases and J gave up 2 bases; unmatched junction bases: 8. Profiling relied on immunoSEQ multiplex PCR, and the TCRdb table lists in-frame clones only, not all of them. The repertoire holds tens of thousands of clones, with around 87% as singletons. Sequenced here: CD4+ or CD8+ T cells sorted from blood, sampled in a trial of the OX40 agonist ivuxolimab. The chain recombines TRBV28 with TRBJ2-7; 8 nucleotides align to TRBD1. The clonotype comes from an adult with an advanced solid tumor such as melanoma, head and neck, liver or kidney cancer. CDR3 residues: CASSAPGQVTYEQYF. The CDR3 DNA sequence: TGTGCCAGCAGTGCTCCGGGACAGGTTACCTACGAGCAGTACTTC.